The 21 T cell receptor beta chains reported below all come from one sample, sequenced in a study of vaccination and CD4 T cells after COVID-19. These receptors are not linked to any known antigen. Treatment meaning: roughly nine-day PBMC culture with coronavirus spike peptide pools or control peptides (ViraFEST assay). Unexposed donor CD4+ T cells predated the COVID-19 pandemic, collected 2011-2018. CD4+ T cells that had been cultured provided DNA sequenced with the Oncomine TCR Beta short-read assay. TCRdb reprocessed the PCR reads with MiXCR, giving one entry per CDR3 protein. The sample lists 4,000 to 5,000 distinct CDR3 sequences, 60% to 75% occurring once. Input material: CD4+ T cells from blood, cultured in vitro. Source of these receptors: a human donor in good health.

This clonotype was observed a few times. The CDR3 sequence is CAWSFLGSNEKLFF. The CDR3 nucleotides read TGTGCCTGGAGCTTCTTGGGGTCTAATGAAAAACTGTTTTTT. The chain links TRBV30 to TRBJ1-4; D is uncertain. V was cut by 3 bases and J by 3 bases, with 11 bases left in between. Germline loops: CDR1 GTSNPN, CDR2 SVGIG (reference sequence). This CDR3 contains 14 residues.

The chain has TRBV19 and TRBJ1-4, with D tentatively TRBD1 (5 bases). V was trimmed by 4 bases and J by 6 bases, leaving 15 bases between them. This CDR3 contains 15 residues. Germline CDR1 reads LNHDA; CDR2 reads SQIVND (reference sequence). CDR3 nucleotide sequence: TGTGCCAGTAGTAGCGGGTCAGGGTCCGATGAAAAACTGTTTTTT. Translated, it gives CASSSGSGSDEKLFF.

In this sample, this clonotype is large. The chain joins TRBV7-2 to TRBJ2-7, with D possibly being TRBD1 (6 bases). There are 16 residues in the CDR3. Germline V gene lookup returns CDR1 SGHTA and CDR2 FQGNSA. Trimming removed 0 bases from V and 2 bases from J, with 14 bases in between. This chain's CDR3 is CASSLAPPGAAYEQYF. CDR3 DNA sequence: TGTGCCAGCAGCTTAGCTCCCCCAGGGGCCGCCTACGAGCAGTACTTC.

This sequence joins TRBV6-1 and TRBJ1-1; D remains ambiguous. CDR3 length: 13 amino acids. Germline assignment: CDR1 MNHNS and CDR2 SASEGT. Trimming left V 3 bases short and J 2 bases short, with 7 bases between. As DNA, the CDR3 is TGTGCCAGCAGTGAGGGCGTCAACACTGAAGCTTTCTTT. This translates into CASSEGVNTEAFF.

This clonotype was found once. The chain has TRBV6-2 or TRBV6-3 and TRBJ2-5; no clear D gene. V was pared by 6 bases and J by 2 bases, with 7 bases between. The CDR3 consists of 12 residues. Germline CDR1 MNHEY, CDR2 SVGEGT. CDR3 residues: CASSNSQETQYF. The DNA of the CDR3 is TGTGCCAGCAGCAATTCGCAAGAGACCCAGTACTTC.

This CDR3 is CASSADSANTGELFF. In DNA, the CDR3 is TGTGCCAGCAGTGCGGACAGCGCGAACACCGGGGAGCTGTTTTTT. This chain uses TRBV6-1 with TRBJ2-2, with a weak D call TRBD1 (6 bases). Germline V gene lookup returns CDR1 MNHNS and CDR2 SASEGT. The CDR3 runs to 15 residues. Deletions cut 4 bases from V and 0 bases from J, with 9 bases between.

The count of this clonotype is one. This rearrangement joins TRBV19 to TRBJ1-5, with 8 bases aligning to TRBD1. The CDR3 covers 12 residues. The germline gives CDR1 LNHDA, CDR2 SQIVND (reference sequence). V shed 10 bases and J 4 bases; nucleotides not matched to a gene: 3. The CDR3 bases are TGTGCCATTACAGGGGGAAATCAGCCCCAGCATTTT. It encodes CAITGGNQPQHF.

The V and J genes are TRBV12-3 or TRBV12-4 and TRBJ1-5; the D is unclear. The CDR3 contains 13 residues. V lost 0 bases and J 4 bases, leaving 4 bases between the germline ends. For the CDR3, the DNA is TGTGCCAGCAGTTTAGCGGGAAATCAGCCCCAGCATTTT. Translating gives CASSLAGNQPQHF.

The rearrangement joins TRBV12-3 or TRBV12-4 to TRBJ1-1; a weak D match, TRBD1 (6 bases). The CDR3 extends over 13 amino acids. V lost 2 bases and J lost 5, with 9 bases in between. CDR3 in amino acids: CASSLQGRTEAFF. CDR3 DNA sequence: TGTGCCAGCAGTTTACAGGGGAGAACTGAAGCTTTCTTT.

The CDR3 DNA reads TGTGCCAGCAGCTTAATACAGGGGGCCCTGGGCCCGAACACTGAAGCTTTCTTT. Protein: CASSLIQGALGPNTEAFF. V usage is TRBV7-9 and J usage is TRBJ1-1; 9 bases map to TRBD1. The germline V gene encodes CDR1 SEHNR and CDR2 FQNEAQ (reference sequence). This CDR3 comprises 18 residues. The ends lost 2 bases at V and 1 base at J; junction bases unmatched: 11. Full variable domain (outside the CDR3, taken from reference TRBV7-9 and TRBJ1-1): DTGVSQNPRHKITKRGQNVTFRCDPISEHNRLYWYRQTLGQGPEFLTYFQNEAQLEKSRLLSDRFSAERPKGSFSTLEIQRTEQGDSAMYLCASSLIQGALGPNTEAFFGQGTRLTVV.

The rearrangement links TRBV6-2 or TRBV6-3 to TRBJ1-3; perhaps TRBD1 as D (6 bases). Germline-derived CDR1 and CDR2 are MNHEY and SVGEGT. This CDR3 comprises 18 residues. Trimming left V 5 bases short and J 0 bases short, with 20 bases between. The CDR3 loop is CASSKPGPTGFSGNTIYF. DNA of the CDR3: TGTGCCAGCAGTAAACCGGGCCCGACAGGCTTCTCTGGAAACACCATATATTTT.

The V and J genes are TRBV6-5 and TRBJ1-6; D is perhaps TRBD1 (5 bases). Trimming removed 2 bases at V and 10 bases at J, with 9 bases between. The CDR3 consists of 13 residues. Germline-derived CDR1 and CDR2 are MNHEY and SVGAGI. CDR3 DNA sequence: TGTGCCAGCAGTTACGACAGAGTATCACCCCTCCACTTT. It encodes CASSYDRVSPLHF.

The CDR3: CASSPGQNTNQPQHF. The CDR3 DNA reads as TGTGCCAGTAGTCCTGGGCAAAACACTAATCAGCCCCAGCATTTT. This chain links TRBV19 with TRBJ1-5; unclear D gene. The length of the CDR3 is 15 residues. Germline V gene data show CDR1 as LNHDA and CDR2 as SQIVND (reference sequence). Trimming took off 5 bases at V and 4 bases at J, with 15 bases between the two ends.

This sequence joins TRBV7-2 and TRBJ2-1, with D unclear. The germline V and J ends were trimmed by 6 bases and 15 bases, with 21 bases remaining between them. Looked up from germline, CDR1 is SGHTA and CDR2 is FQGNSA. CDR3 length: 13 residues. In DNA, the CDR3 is TGTGCCAGCAGGGCCGTTGCGTCCCACGCCAGGTTCTTC. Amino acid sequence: CASRAVASHARFF.

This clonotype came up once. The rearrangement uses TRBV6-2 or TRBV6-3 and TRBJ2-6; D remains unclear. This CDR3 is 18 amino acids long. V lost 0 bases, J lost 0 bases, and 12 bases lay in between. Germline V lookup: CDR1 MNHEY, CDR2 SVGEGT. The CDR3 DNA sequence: TGTGCCAGCAGTTACTCGAGTCTAGGACCCTCTGGGGCCAACGTCCTGACTTTC. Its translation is CASSYSSLGPSGANVLTF.

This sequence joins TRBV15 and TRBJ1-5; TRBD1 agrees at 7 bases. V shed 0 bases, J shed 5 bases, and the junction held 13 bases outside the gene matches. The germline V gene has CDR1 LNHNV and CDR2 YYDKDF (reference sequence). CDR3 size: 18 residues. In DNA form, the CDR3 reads TGTGCCACCAGCAGAGATCCCCGCCCGACAGGGCGCTATCAGCCCCAGCATTTT. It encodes CATSRDPRPTGRYQPQHF.

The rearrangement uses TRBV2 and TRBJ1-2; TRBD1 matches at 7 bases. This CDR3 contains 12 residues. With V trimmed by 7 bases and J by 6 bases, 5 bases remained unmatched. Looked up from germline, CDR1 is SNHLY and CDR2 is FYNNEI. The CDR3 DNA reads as TGTGCCAGCATACAGGGGAAGGATGGCTACACCTTC. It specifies CASIQGKDGYTF.

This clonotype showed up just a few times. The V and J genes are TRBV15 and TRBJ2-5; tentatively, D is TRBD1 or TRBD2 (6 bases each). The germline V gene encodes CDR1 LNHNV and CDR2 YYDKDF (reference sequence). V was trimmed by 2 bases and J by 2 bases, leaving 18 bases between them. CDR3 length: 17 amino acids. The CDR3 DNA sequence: TGTGCCACCAGCAGAACTGGGGGGCACAACCGACAAGAGACCCAGTACTTC. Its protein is CATSRTGGHNRQETQYF.

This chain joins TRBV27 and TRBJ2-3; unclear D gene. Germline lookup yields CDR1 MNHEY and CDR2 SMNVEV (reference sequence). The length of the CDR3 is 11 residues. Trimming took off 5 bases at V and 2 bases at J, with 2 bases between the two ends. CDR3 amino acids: CASSHTDTQYF. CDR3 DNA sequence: TGTGCCAGCAGTCACACAGATACGCAGTATTTT.

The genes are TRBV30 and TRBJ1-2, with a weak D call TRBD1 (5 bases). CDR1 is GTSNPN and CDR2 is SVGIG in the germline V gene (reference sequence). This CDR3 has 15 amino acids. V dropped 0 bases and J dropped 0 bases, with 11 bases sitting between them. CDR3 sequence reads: CAWSVGDGTNYGYTF. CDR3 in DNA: TGTGCCTGGAGTGTGGGGGACGGCACTAACTATGGCTACACCTTC.

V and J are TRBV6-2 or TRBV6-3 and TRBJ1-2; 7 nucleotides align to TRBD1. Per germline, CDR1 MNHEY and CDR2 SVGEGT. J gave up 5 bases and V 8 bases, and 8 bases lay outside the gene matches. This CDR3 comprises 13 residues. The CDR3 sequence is CASALGQAYGYTF. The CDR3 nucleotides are TGTGCCAGCGCTCTCGGACAGGCTTATGGCTACACCTTC.